The 25 T cell receptor beta chains below come from one sample, sequenced in a study of siplizumab effects on memory and regulatory T cells. Assay used: immunoSEQ multiplex PCR; TCRdb lists only in-frame clones, some missing. Of about 85,000 clones detected, 85% to 95% appear once; the ten largest clones hold around 18%. Specimen: CD8+ T cells sorted from blood. The receptors were gathered from a human donor in good health.

The chain uses TRBV7-9 and TRBJ2-3; TRBD1 agrees at 7 bases. Germline V gene lookup returns CDR1 SEHNR and CDR2 FQNEAQ (reference sequence). J was trimmed by 4 bases and V by 3 bases; bases with no gene match: 7. The CDR3 length is 15 residues. The CDR3 DNA sequence: TGTGCCAGCAGCTTTAAGGGGGCGCCGGCAGATACGCAGTATTTT. Encoded protein: CASSFKGAPADTQYF.

The rearrangement links TRBV11-2 to TRBJ2-5; TRBD2 might be the D (5 bases). CDR3 length: 13 amino acids. V lost 3 bases, J lost 5 bases, and 10 bases lay in between. Germline V gene data show CDR1 as SGHAT and CDR2 as FQNNGV. CDR3 in amino acids: CASSFSTGETQYF. DNA for the CDR3: TGTGCCAGCAGCTTCTCCACGGGGGAGACCCAGTACTTC.

The chain is built from TRBV29-1 and TRBJ2-4; D could derive from TRBD1 or TRBD2 (5 bases each). Germline V gene data show CDR1 as SQVTM and CDR2 as ANQGSEA. The V end lost 0 bases, the J end lost 0 bases, and 21 bases lay between the germline ends. This CDR3 contains 19 residues. DNA for the CDR3: TGCAGCGTTGAAGAAGAGTTAACGGTCACGGGGCTAGCCAAAAACATTCAGTACTTC. Encoded protein: CSVEEELTVTGLAKNIQYF.

The rearrangement links TRBV4-1 to TRBJ2-3, with 8 bases matching TRBD1. The CDR3 spans 15 residues. V trimming: 5 bases; J trimming: 2 bases; junction bases outside the gene matches: 6. Per germline, CDR1 MGHRA and CDR2 YSYEKL. CDR3: CASSLRGQATDTQYF. CDR3 bases: TGCGCCAGCAGCTTAAGGGGACAGGCCACAGATACGCAGTATTTT.

This clone was counted a single time. The chain combines TRBV7-9 with TRBJ2-7; a possible D gene is TRBD2 (6 bases). The CDR3 has 15 residues. The V end lost 1 base, the J end lost 1 base, and 11 bases lay between the germline ends. Germline V gene lookup returns CDR1 SEHNR and CDR2 FQNEAQ (reference sequence). The CDR3 here is CASSLGSSASYEQYF. CDR3 nucleotide sequence: TGTGCCAGCAGCTTAGGTTCTAGCGCTTCCTACGAGCAGTACTTC.

V gene TRBV14 combines with J gene TRBJ2-7; no clear D gene. Germline CDR1 SGHDN, CDR2 FVKESK. Trimming took off 3 bases at V and 6 bases at J, with 9 bases between the two ends. The CDR3 has 12 amino acids. CDR3 region: CASSQLMAEQYF. The CDR3 region has the DNA TGTGCCAGCAGCCAGTTAATGGCCGAGCAGTACTTC.

The sample holds one count of this clone. V gene TRBV11-3 combines with J gene TRBJ2-7; D call uncertain. Germline-derived CDR1 and CDR2 are SGHNT and YENEEA. V lost 1 base, J lost 7 bases, and 11 bases lay in between. This CDR3 has 13 residues. The CDR3 spells CASSLGRTGEQYF. Written as DNA, the CDR3 is TGTGCCAGCAGCTTAGGGCGGACGGGTGAGCAGTACTTC. The whole variable domain, remainder taken from reference TRBV11-3 and TRBJ2-7, is EAGVVQSPRYKIIEKKQPVAFWCNPISGHNTLYWYLQNLGQGPELLIRYENEEAVDDSQLPKDRFSAERLKGVDSTLKIQPAELGDSAVYLCASSLGRTGEQYFGPGTRLTVT.

The chain couples TRBV4-1 to TRBJ2-1, with D hard to call. V was shortened by 1 base and J by 1 base, with 14 bases between the two germline ends. CDR1 is MGHRA, CDR2 YSYEKL, per germline. CDR3 length equals 17 residues. The CDR3 DNA reads TGCGCCAGCAGCCAAGCGCTAGGGCGTCTATCCTACAATGAGCAGTTCTTC. Protein sequence: CASSQALGRLSYNEQFF.

This rearrangement joins TRBV7-6 to TRBJ2-1; 8 positions match TRBD2. The germline V gene has CDR1 SGHVS and CDR2 FNYEAQ. V lost 0 bases to trimming and J lost 2 bases; unmatched junction nucleotides: 3. The CDR3 extends over 16 amino acids. The CDR3 region has the DNA TGTGCCAGCAGCTTAGCAGGACTAGCAGCCTACAATGAGCAGTTCTTC. As protein: CASSLAGLAAYNEQFF.

This chain uses TRBV2 with TRBJ1-5; D might be TRBD1 (5 bases). The V gene lost 4 bases and the J gene lost 5 bases, with 12 bases spanning the gap. CDR3 size: 14 residues. Germline CDR1 and CDR2: SNHLY and FYNNEI. The chain's CDR3 is CASSGSRAHQPQHF. CDR3 in DNA: TGTGCCAGCAGTGGTTCCAGGGCCCATCAGCCCCAGCATTTT. The full variable domain, with the rest looked up from reference TRBV2 and TRBJ1-5, is EPEVTQTPSHQVTQMGQEVILRCVPISNHLYFYWYRQILGQKVEFLVSFYNNEISEKSEIFDDQFSVERPDGSNFTLKIRSTKLEDSAMYFCASSGSRAHQPQHFGDGTRLSIL.

The J gene is TRBJ1-1, the V gene TRBV4-2; no firm D call. CDR1 and CDR2 from the germline V gene are LGHNA and YNFKEQ. The germline V and J ends were trimmed by 4 bases and 3 bases, with 15 bases remaining between them. The CDR3 spans 15 residues. CDR3 DNA: TGTGCCAGCAGCCTTCAACTTACAGCGGACACTGAAGCTTTCTTT. It specifies CASSLQLTADTEAFF.

The V call is TRBV18, the J call TRBJ2-7; TRBD1 agrees at 7 bases. Germline loops: CDR1 KGHSH, CDR2 LQKENI. J was trimmed by 5 bases and V by 2 bases; bases with no gene match: 6. CDR3 length equals 14 residues. CDR3 coding DNA: TGTGCCAGCTCACCAGCAGGGGGTTCCGACGAGCAGTACTTC. This codes for CASSPAGGSDEQYF.

The genes are TRBV29-1 and TRBJ2-1, with D perhaps matching TRBD1 (6 bases). The CDR3 is made up of 16 amino acids. V was shortened by 6 bases and J by 2 bases, with 20 bases between the two germline ends. CDR1 and CDR2 from the germline V gene are SQVTM and ANQGSEA. The DNA for the CDR3 is TGCAGCGTCGCAGGGGCTTTTTCCCTGGCCTACAATGAGCAGTTCTTC. This sequence encodes CSVAGAFSLAYNEQFF.

A word on this clone: Compared with germline, one end of the junction differs, possibly owing to a read error. The CDR3 sequence is CASSIVTSHEQYF. CDR3 in DNA: TGTGCCAGTAGTATAGTCACCTCCCACGAGCAGTACTTC. V and J are TRBV19 and TRBJ2-7; D call uncertain. CDR3 size: 13 residues. Germline V CDR1 and CDR2: LNHDA, SQIVND (reference sequence).

The gene calls are TRBV7-9 and TRBJ1-2, with D hard to call. The CDR3 is made up of 14 amino acids. Germline lookup yields CDR1 SEHNR and CDR2 FQNEAQ (reference sequence). Deletions cut 5 bases from V and 4 bases from J, with 14 bases between. CDR3: CASSPPGRTYGYTF. CDR3 DNA: TGTGCCAGCAGCCCGCCCGGGAGGACCTATGGCTACACCTTC.

The chain employs TRBV10-3 and TRBJ1-1; TRBD1 is a possible D gene (5 bases). This CDR3 spans 12 amino acids. V lost 4 bases and J lost 7, with 10 bases in between. Germline assignment: CDR1 ENHRY and CDR2 SYGVKD. CDR3 bases: TGTGCCATCAGTGCAGGGCACCTTGAAGCTTTCTTT. It codes for CAISAGHLEAFF.

The rearrangement joins TRBV4-1 to TRBJ1-1; no clear D gene. This CDR3 region has 15 residues. Germline CDR1 MGHRA, CDR2 YSYEKL. V lost 0 bases, J lost 2 bases, and 10 bases lay in between. The CDR3, as DNA: TGCGCCAGCAGCCAAGAGGTACCAGCCAACACTGAAGCTTTCTTT. This translates into CASSQEVPANTEAFF.

The gene calls are TRBV27 and TRBJ2-5, with 14 bases aligning to TRBD2. V trimming: 4 bases; J trimming: 1 base; junction bases outside the gene matches: 11. Germline CDR1 and CDR2: MNHEY and SMNVEV (reference sequence). The length of the CDR3 is 19 residues. The CDR3 loop reads CASSSRTGLAGVGQETQYF. The CDR3, as DNA: TGTGCCAGCAGTTCGCGAACGGGACTAGCGGGAGTGGGCCAAGAGACCCAGTACTTC.

The V and J genes are TRBV9 and TRBJ2-3, with 7 positions matching TRBD2. V lost 0 bases, J lost 4 bases, and 5 bases stayed unmatched. Germline CDR1 SGDLS, CDR2 YYNGEE. The CDR3 is made up of 15 amino acids. The CDR3 DNA reads TGTGCCAGCAGCGTAGATGGGAGGGTGGCAGATACGCAGTATTTT. Its protein product is CASSVDGRVADTQYF. Together with reference TRBV9 and TRBJ2-3, the CDR3 gives the full variable domain: DSGVTQTPKHLITATGQRVTLRCSPRSGDLSVYWYQQSLDQGLQFLIQYYNGEERAKGNILERFSAQQFPDLHSELNLSSLELGDSALYFCASSVDGRVADTQYFGPGTRLTVL.

The chain combines TRBV5-1 with TRBJ2-7, with D perhaps matching TRBD1 or TRBD2 (5 bases each). CDR1 and CDR2 from the germline V gene are SGHRS and YFSETQ. Trimming removed 5 bases at V and 3 bases at J, with 18 bases between. This CDR3 has 15 amino acids. CDR3 coding DNA: TGCGCCAGCAGGAAGGGGACGTATCTCCTCTACGAGCAGTACTTC. Encoded protein: CASRKGTYLLYEQYF.

This rearrangement joins TRBV28 to TRBJ1-5; tentative D call: TRBD1 (5 bases). V dropped 10 bases and J dropped 4 bases, with 11 bases sitting between them. CDR3 size: 12 residues. The germline gives CDR1 MDHEN, CDR2 SYDVKM. The CDR3 protein is CATRRGNQPQHF. The CDR3 nucleotides read TGTGCCACCCGGAGGGGAAATCAGCCCCAGCATTTT. Full variable domain (missing parts from reference TRBV28 and TRBJ1-5): DVKVTQSSRYLVKRTGEKVFLECVQDMDHENMFWYRQDPGLGLRLIYFSYDVKMKEKGDIPEGYSVSREKKERFSLILESASTNQTSMYLCATRRGNQPQHFGDGTRLSIL.

The chain employs TRBV9 and TRBJ2-3; 9 bases fit TRBD1. Trimming cost V 3 bases and J 6 bases; bases outside gene matches: 17. The CDR3 extends over 18 amino acids. The germline V gene encodes CDR1 SGDLS and CDR2 YYNGEE. CDR3 bases: TGTGCCAGCAGCGCCCCTCCCTCCGGGACAGGGTTTTGGGATACGCAGTATTTT. Translation gives CASSAPPSGTGFWDTQYF.

The rearrangement joins TRBV7-9 to TRBJ2-7; TRBD1 agrees at 7 bases. This CDR3 region has 16 residues. V dropped 1 base and J dropped 2; count of bases not matched to a gene: 8. In germline, CDR1 is SEHNR, CDR2 FQNEAQ (reference sequence). In nucleotides, the CDR3 is TGTGCCAGCAGCTTAGTGGGTGTGACAGGGACCTACGAGCAGTACTTC. Translation: CASSLVGVTGTYEQYF.

The chain has TRBV9 and TRBJ1-1, with D perhaps TRBD1 (6 bases). Germline assignment: CDR1 SGDLS and CDR2 YYNGEE. Trimming left V 0 bases short and J 0 bases short, with 21 bases between. The CDR3 loop spans 19 amino acids. CDR3 in amino acids: CASSVDSQGRRDMNTEAFF. The CDR3 DNA follows: TGTGCCAGCAGCGTAGATTCACAGGGACGAAGGGATATGAACACTGAAGCTTTCTTT.

This chain links TRBV5-4 with TRBJ2-1; either TRBD1 or TRBD2 may supply D (5 bases each). The CDR3 loop spans 15 amino acids. Germline CDR1 SGHNT, CDR2 YYREEE (reference sequence). V was shortened by 4 bases and J by 4 bases, with 15 bases between the two germline ends. CDR3 sequence (DNA): TGTGCCAGCAGCGCGAAAGAGGGGATGTACAATGAGCAGTTCTTC. Amino acids: CASSAKEGMYNEQFF.